Sequencing of this TCR beta chain was carried out in a study of blood T cell repertoires in COVID-19. Study-level background: The United States, Italy and Spain were the sources of the acute and convalescent COVID-19 samples. The analysed material was cDNA or gDNA that came from T cells, B-cell-depleted T cells, or PBMCs.

Authors' methods: From reference gene primer amplification, estimates of nucleated cell counts were derived. The repertoire was sequenced with immunoSEQ multiplex PCR; TCRdb's copy has only in-frame clones and lacks some. For V, J and clone size, that table is used; D and trimming come from the DNA. The profile shows approximately 260,000 clones, approximately 85% of them singletons. Trimming removed 7 bases from V and 4 bases from J; junction bases left unmatched: 11. Germline-derived CDR1 and CDR2 are LNHDA and SQIVND (reference sequence). CDR3 size: 16 residues. Sequenced sample: peripheral blood. This chain joins TRBV19 and TRBJ2-1, with TRBD2 matching 9 bases. The TCR originated in a woman aged 70 to 79 with acute or convalescent COVID-19. Written as DNA, the CDR3 is TGTGCCAGTAAGGGCCGTAGCGGGGGCTTATACAATGAGCAGTTCTTC. Protein: CASKGRSGGLYNEQFF.